The 30 T cell receptor beta chains listed next were all sequenced from one sample in a study of OX40 agonist ivuxolimab in advanced cancers. Produced via immunoSEQ multiplex PCR; TCRdb's table is partial and in-frame only. The sample carries 80,000 or so clones, roughly 89% recorded once. The source was CD4+ or CD8+ T cells sorted from blood, collected in a trial of the OX40 agonist ivuxolimab. All receptors derive from an adult with an advanced solid tumor such as melanoma, head and neck, liver or kidney cancer.

J is TRBJ2-3 and V is TRBV5-8, with D possibly matching TRBD1 (6 bases). The CDR3 is 16 amino acids. The germline CDR1 and CDR2 sequences are SGHTS and YDEGEE. Trimming took off 2 bases at V and 6 bases at J, with 19 bases between the two ends. Here the CDR3 reads CASSFGVDRQSDTQYF. CDR3 bases: TGTGCCAGCAGCTTTGGGGTTGACAGGCAGTCGGATACGCAGTATTTT.

The V and J genes are TRBV30 and TRBJ1-1; D unresolved. CDR1 and CDR2 from the germline V gene are GTSNPN and SVGIG (reference sequence). V lost 3 bases to trimming and J lost 0 bases, with 2 bases between them. CDR3 length: 11 residues. The CDR3 region is CAWSLNTEAFF. DNA of the CDR3: TGTGCCTGGAGCTTGAACACTGAAGCTTTCTTT. The variable domain in full, completed from reference TRBV30 and TRBJ1-1, reads SQTIHQWPATLVQPVGSPLSLECTVEGTSNPNLYWYRQAAGRGLQLLFYSVGIGQISSEVPQNLSASRPQDRQFILSSKKLLLSDSGFYLCAWSLNTEAFFGQGTRLTVV.

This clone was seen only a few times. This chain joins TRBV11-2 and TRBJ1-2, with 7 bases identical to TRBD1. Germline lookup yields CDR1 SGHAT and CDR2 FQNNGV. V shed 6 bases and J 8 bases; nucleotides not matched to a gene: 9. CDR3 length: 13 residues. The CDR3 region is CASRRDSQGGYTF. The CDR3 DNA reads TGTGCCAGCAGACGGGACAGTCAAGGCGGCTACACCTTC.

The chain couples TRBV5-1 to TRBJ2-2, with D possibly being TRBD2 (6 bases). Germline CDR1 and CDR2: SGHRS and YFSETQ. Trimming removed 2 bases from V and 4 bases from J, with 9 bases in between. CDR3 length: 14 residues. DNA for the CDR3: TGCGCCAGCAGCTTTTGGGGAGGCACCGGGGAGCTGTTTTTT. Translating gives CASSFWGGTGELFF.

The chain is built from TRBV30 and TRBJ2-7; TRBD2 might be the D (6 bases). V was trimmed by 3 bases and J by 1 base, leaving 22 bases between them. The germline V gene has CDR1 GTSNPN and CDR2 SVGIG (reference sequence). CDR3 length equals 17 residues. CDR3 protein: CAWSASIGGMRSYEQYF. Written as DNA, the CDR3 is TGTGCCTGGAGCGCATCTATTGGGGGGATGAGGTCCTACGAGCAGTACTTC. The variable domain in full, completed from reference TRBV30 and TRBJ2-7, reads SQTIHQWPATLVQPVGSPLSLECTVEGTSNPNLYWYRQAAGRGLQLLFYSVGIGQISSEVPQNLSASRPQDRQFILSSKKLLLSDSGFYLCAWSASIGGMRSYEQYFGPGTRLTVT.

The chain recombines TRBV30 with TRBJ2-7, with a tentative D call TRBD2 (5 bases). Trimming took 4 bases from V and 7 from J, leaving 17 bases between them. Germline CDR1 and CDR2: GTSNPN and SVGIG (reference sequence). This CDR3 has 13 residues. The CDR3 sequence is CAWNDAGVWEQYF. CDR3 DNA: TGTGCCTGGAATGATGCCGGGGTTTGGGAGCAGTACTTC.

The J gene is TRBJ1-3, the V gene TRBV18; D gene ambiguous. CDR3 length: 15 residues. Germline V gene lookup returns CDR1 KGHSH and CDR2 LQKENI. V gave up 3 bases and J gave up 0 bases, with 9 bases separating them. CDR3 nucleotide sequence: TGTGCCAGCTCACCCGGACGTAACTCTGGAAACACCATATATTTT. This translates into CASSPGRNSGNTIYF. The whole variable domain, remainder taken from reference TRBV18 and TRBJ1-3, is NAGVMQNPRHLVRRRGQEARLRCSPMKGHSHVYWYRQLPEEGLKFMVYLQKENIIDESGMPKERFSAEFPKEGPSILRIQQVVRGDSAAYFCASSPGRNSGNTIYFGEGSWLTVV.

The rearrangement links TRBV18 to TRBJ2-2, with D unresolved. The germline V gene has CDR1 KGHSH and CDR2 LQKENI. With 2 bases removed from V and 6 bases from J, the gap between germline ends came to 22 bases. The CDR3 totals 18 residues. In nucleotides, the CDR3 is TGTGCCAGCTCACCAGTCACCCTGTTGGCTAGTTCCCCCGGGGAGCTGTTTTTT. The encoded protein is CASSPVTLLASSPGELFF. Drawing the rest from reference TRBV18 and TRBJ2-2, the complete variable domain is NAGVMQNPRHLVRRRGQEARLRCSPMKGHSHVYWYRQLPEEGLKFMVYLQKENIIDESGMPKERFSAEFPKEGPSILRIQQVVRGDSAAYFCASSPVTLLASSPGELFFGEGSRLTVL.

The chain combines TRBV9 with TRBJ2-3; tentative D call: TRBD2 (6 bases). Germline-derived CDR1 and CDR2 are SGDLS and YYNGEE. The germline V and J ends were trimmed by 0 bases and 7 bases, with 9 bases remaining between them. This CDR3 is 13 amino acids long. CDR3 in amino acids: CASSVVGGHTQYF. In DNA, the CDR3 is TGTGCCAGCAGCGTAGTCGGGGGTCATACGCAGTATTTT.

A single count supports this clone. The V gene is TRBV6-1, the J gene TRBJ1-5, with D uncertain. V was cut by 6 bases and J by 5 bases, with 11 bases left in between. The CDR3 runs to 13 residues. The germline V gene encodes CDR1 MNHNS and CDR2 SASEGT. The CDR3 is CASRVGSHQPQHF. The CDR3 nucleotides read TGTGCCAGCAGGGTGGGGAGCCATCAGCCCCAGCATTTT.

This CDR3 is CASSPAGWNQPQHF. The CDR3 DNA is TGCGCCAGCAGCCCCGCAGGGTGGAATCAGCCCCAGCATTTT. The chain has TRBV5-1 and TRBJ1-5; possible D gene TRBD1, 5 bases. The CDR3 consists of 14 residues. V lost 4 bases and J 4 bases, leaving 12 bases between the germline ends. Germline lookup yields CDR1 SGHRS and CDR2 YFSETQ.

In DNA form, the CDR3 reads TGCAGCGTCCTTAGCGGCCAAGAGACCCAGTACTTC. The encoded protein is CSVLSGQETQYF. The rearrangement joins TRBV29-1 to TRBJ2-5; TRBD2 might be the D (6 bases). Trimming stripped 6 bases from V and 1 base from J, with 9 bases between. The CDR3 has 12 residues. Germline CDR1 and CDR2: SQVTM and ANQGSEA.

The V gene is TRBV2, the J gene TRBJ2-5; 15 bases are a match to TRBD2. Per the germline V gene, CDR1 is SNHLY and CDR2 is FYNNEI. V shed 7 bases, J shed 0 bases, and the junction held 12 bases outside the gene matches. CDR3 length equals 19 residues. CDR3 bases: TGTGCCAGCATTGCCACGCCGGGACTAGCGGGGGGCCACCAAGAGACCCAGTACTTC. Protein product: CASIATPGLAGGHQETQYF. Complete variable domain (other parts from reference TRBV2 and TRBJ2-5): EPEVTQTPSHQVTQMGQEVILRCVPISNHLYFYWYRQILGQKVEFLVSFYNNEISEKSEIFDDQFSVERPDGSNFTLKIRSTKLEDSAMYFCASIATPGLAGGHQETQYFGPGTRLLVL.

This clone was detected once. V is TRBV6-5 and J is TRBJ1-1, with D possibly being TRBD1 (6 bases). This CDR3 is built from 13 residues. V lost 6 bases and J lost 4, with 12 bases in between. CDR1 is MNHEY and CDR2 is SVGAGI in the germline V gene. The CDR3 sequence is CASRRDMSTEAFF. The CDR3 DNA is TGTGCCAGCAGACGGGACATGAGCACTGAAGCTTTCTTT.

The gene calls are TRBV7-9 and TRBJ1-1; D might be TRBD1 (5 bases). Germline CDR1 SEHNR, CDR2 FQNEAQ (reference sequence). CDR3 length equals 14 residues. Trimming left V 7 bases short and J 1 base short, with 13 bases between. The CDR3 sequence: CASIMGRQNTEAFF. The CDR3 DNA reads as TGTGCCAGCATCATGGGGCGGCAGAACACTGAAGCTTTCTTT.

This chain links TRBV7-9 with TRBJ1-1; a weak D match, TRBD1 (5 bases). The CDR3 consists of 14 residues. Germline values: CDR1 SEHNR, CDR2 FQNEAQ (reference sequence). V lost 1 base and J 4 bases, leaving 10 bases between the germline ends. Here the CDR3 reads CASSLGGIVTEAFF. The CDR3 coding sequence is TGTGCCAGCAGCTTAGGGGGCATCGTCACTGAAGCTTTCTTT.

The chain couples TRBV6-1 to TRBJ1-5, with 8 bases that match TRBD1. Trimming cost V 0 bases and J 7 bases; bases outside gene matches: 2. CDR3 size: 14 residues. Germline values: CDR1 MNHNS, CDR2 SASEGT. The CDR3 loop reads CASSEADRAQPQHF. In DNA form, the CDR3 reads TGTGCCAGCAGTGAAGCGGACAGGGCCCAGCCCCAGCATTTT.

The CDR3 loop is CARRERGKSYEQYF. Here the CDR3 DNA reads TGTGCCAGAAGGGAGAGGGGAAAATCCTACGAGCAGTACTTC. This sequence joins TRBV5-3 and TRBJ2-7; either TRBD1 or TRBD2 may supply D (5 bases each). TRBV5-3 is an ORF; its function is uncertain. Trimming cost V 5 bases and J 1 base, with 13 bases left between them. The CDR3 has 14 residues.

This clone has just one count. This chain connects TRBV5-8 to TRBJ1-1; the D is unclear. The germline V gene has CDR1 SGHTS and CDR2 YDEGEE. V was shortened by 0 bases and J by 3 bases, with 6 bases between the two germline ends. The CDR3 spans 13 residues. Here the CDR3 reads CASSLAGDTEAFF. The CDR3 DNA follows: TGTGCCAGCAGCTTGGCCGGGGACACTGAAGCTTTCTTT.

This chain connects TRBV7-3 to TRBJ2-5; a weak D match, TRBD2 (5 bases). Germline-derived CDR1 and CDR2 are SGHTA and FQGTGA. This CDR3 comprises 12 residues. Trimming shortened V by 1 base and J by 7 bases, and 7 bases separated the two germline ends. CDR3 coding DNA: TGTGCCAGCAGCTTAATAGGAGGGACCCAGTACTTC. It encodes CASSLIGGTQYF.

The rearrangement uses TRBV10-3 and TRBJ1-2; TRBD1 aligns across 7 bases. Germline-derived CDR1 and CDR2 are ENHRY and SYGVKD. J was trimmed by 4 bases and V by 7 bases; bases with no gene match: 12. The CDR3 sequence is 15 residues long. The CDR3 is CAIIDSTTGSYGYTF. The CDR3, as DNA: TGTGCCATCATCGACAGTACGACAGGGTCCTATGGCTACACCTTC.

The gene calls are TRBV6-5 and TRBJ2-7; tentative D call: TRBD2 (6 bases). The CDR3 runs to 15 residues. The V end lost 6 bases, the J end lost 2 bases, and 17 bases lay between the germline ends. Germline lookup yields CDR1 MNHEY and CDR2 SVGAGI. The DNA of the CDR3 is TGTGCCAGCAGGAGCCCTCGTGCGGGAACCTACGAGCAGTACTTC. This codes for CASRSPRAGTYEQYF.

The CDR3, as DNA: TGTGCCAGCAGCCGTGGGAACACTGAAGCTTTCTTT. Translation gives CASSRGNTEAFF. V usage is TRBV6-5 and J usage is TRBJ1-1; D uncertain. Per germline, CDR1 MNHEY and CDR2 SVGAGI. The CDR3 spans 12 residues. The ends were cut back, 6 bases at V and 1 base at J, with 6 bases in the middle.

Notes on this clone: Other DNA sequences in this specimen translate into the identical CDR3. This CDR3 reads CASSLEETQYF. Written as DNA, the CDR3 is TGCGCCAGCAGCTTAGAAGAGACCCAGTACTTC. The gene calls are TRBV5-1 and TRBJ2-5; D not resolved. Germline values: CDR1 SGHRS, CDR2 YFSETQ. The ends were cut back, 2 bases at V and 3 bases at J, with 2 bases in the middle. The CDR3 contains 11 residues.

This sequence joins TRBV7-3 and TRBJ1-5, with 7 bases identical to TRBD1. CDR1 is SGHTA, CDR2 FQGTGA, per germline. The CDR3 consists of 15 residues. J was trimmed by 0 bases and V by 4 bases; bases with no gene match: 3. CDR3 DNA sequence: TGTGCCAGCAGCTCGGGACAGTCTAGCAATCAGCCCCAGCATTTT. This codes for CASSSGQSSNQPQHF. The variable domain in full, with the rest retrieved from reference TRBV7-3 and TRBJ1-5, is GAGVSQTPSNKVTEKGKYVELRCDPISGHTALYWYRQSLGQGPEFLIYFQGTGAADDSGLPNDRFFAVRPEGSVSTLKIQRTERGDSAVYLCASSSGQSSNQPQHFGDGTRLSIL.

The rearrangement joins TRBV19 to TRBJ2-7; 8 bases agree with TRBD2. The CDR3 sequence is 14 residues long. Trimming cost V 1 base and J 3 bases; bases outside gene matches: 2. CDR1 LNHDA and CDR2 SQIVND come from the germline V gene (reference sequence). CDR3 in amino acids: CASSIAGGHYEQYF. The DNA for the CDR3 is TGTGCCAGTAGTATAGCGGGAGGGCACTACGAGCAGTACTTC.

This clone was counted a single time. V and J are TRBV6-5 and TRBJ2-1; D gene unclear. Per the germline V gene, CDR1 is MNHEY and CDR2 is SVGAGI. The CDR3 has 12 amino acids. V lost 6 bases, J lost 7 bases, and 10 bases lay in between. Written as DNA, the CDR3 is TGTGCCAGCAGGAAACGAGGAAATGAGCAGTTCTTC. Amino acids: CASRKRGNEQFF.

V is TRBV5-1 and J is TRBJ1-4; D may be TRBD1 (6 bases). The V end lost 7 bases, the J end lost 4 bases, and 17 bases lay between the germline ends. Germline V gives CDR1 SGHRS, CDR2 YFSETQ. The CDR3 has 15 residues. The CDR3 spells CASSPGAGLNEKLFF. Written as DNA, the CDR3 is TGCGCCAGCTCCCCAGGGGCAGGTCTTAATGAAAAACTGTTTTTT.

V and J are TRBV18 and TRBJ1-5; 12 nucleotides agree with TRBD1. CDR3 length equals 15 residues. With 3 bases clipped from V and 7 bases from J, the junction kept 4 bases outside the gene matches. Germline V gene data show CDR1 as KGHSH and CDR2 as LQKENI. The CDR3 sequence is CASSPGTGGSQPQHF. In DNA, the CDR3 is TGTGCCAGCTCACCGGGGACAGGGGGCTCCCAGCCCCAGCATTTT.

The V gene is TRBV30, the J gene TRBJ1-1; 8 bases fit TRBD1. The ends lost 4 bases at V and 1 base at J; junction bases unmatched: 8. The CDR3 covers 15 residues. Germline V lookup: CDR1 GTSNPN, CDR2 SVGIG (reference sequence). In nucleotides, the CDR3 is TGTGCCTGGACCGAAAAGGGGACAGGGAACACTGAAGCTTTCTTT. Its translation is CAWTEKGTGNTEAFF.